This record covers a single TCR beta chain. This specimen comes from a study of blood T cell repertoires in COVID-19. Overall study context: Sample material is recorded as cDNA or gDNA derived from T cells, B-cell-depleted T cells, or PBMCs.

CDR3 size: 17 residues. Trimming cost V 2 bases and J 0 bases; bases outside gene matches: 8. Germline CDR1 reads MNHEY; CDR2 reads SVGEGT. Method: immunoSEQ multiplex PCR; TCRdb's copy keeps in-frame clones and lacks some. The data contain about 280,000 clones, 85% to 90% of them seen just once; the ten biggest clones take up 4.1%. The chain employs TRBV6-2 or TRBV6-3 and TRBJ2-7, with 9 bases aligning to TRBD1. The TCR sequence derives from a woman aged 25 to 45 with acute COVID-19. The sample consisted of PBMCs or T cells enriched from blood (not recorded which). The CDR3 is CASSYARDRVNSYEQYF. As DNA, the CDR3 is TGTGCCAGCAGTTACGCCCGGGACAGGGTAAACTCCTACGAGCAGTACTTC.